The clone carrying this T cell receptor beta chain was detected once. This sample was included in a study of cytotoxic CD8 clonotypes in ibrutinib-treated CLL. Measured with immunoSEQ multiplex PCR; TCRdb has only the in-frame clones, and not every one. This table holds roughly 300,000 clones, less than 85% found once. The CDR3 is made up of 15 amino acids. V was shortened by 4 bases and J by 4 bases, with 13 bases between the two germline ends. The V gene's germline CDR1 is SGHTA and CDR2 FQGNSA. The source is a human donor with chronic lymphocytic leukemia. The starting material was PBMCs, obtained at disease progression, from a patient treated with ibrutinib. The chain uses TRBV7-2 and TRBJ1-4; D is perhaps TRBD1 (5 bases). CDR3 DNA sequence: TGTGCCAGCAGCTCCACAGGATACTATAATGAAAAACTGTTTTTT. Translation gives CASSSTGYYNEKLFF.